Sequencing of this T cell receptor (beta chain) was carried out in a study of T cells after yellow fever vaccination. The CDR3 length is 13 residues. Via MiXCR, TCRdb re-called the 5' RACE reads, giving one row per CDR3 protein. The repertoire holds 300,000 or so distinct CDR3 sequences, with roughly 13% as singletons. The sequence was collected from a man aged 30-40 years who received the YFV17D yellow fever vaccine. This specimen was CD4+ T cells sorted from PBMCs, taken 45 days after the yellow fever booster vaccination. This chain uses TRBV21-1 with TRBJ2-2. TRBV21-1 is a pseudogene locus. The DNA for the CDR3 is TGTGCCAGGAGCAACCTCGGGGACGGGGAGCTGTTTTTT. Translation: CARSNLGDGELFF.